This T cell receptor (beta chain) was documented in a study of control samples from healthy donors and cancer patients. Profiled with immunoSEQ multiplex PCR; TCRdb holds only in-frame clones, not every one. The table has 180,000 or so clones, over 85% seen once. The source material was blood. The receptor comes from a woman in her fifties or sixties in good health.

This CDR3 reads CASRTTGNRGNEQFF. As DNA, the CDR3 is TGTGCCAGTAGAACCACAGGGAATCGTGGGAATGAGCAGTTCTTC. This chain connects TRBV19 to TRBJ2-1, with D possibly matching TRBD1 (6 bases). The CDR3 loop spans 15 amino acids. Trimming removed 6 bases from V and 7 bases from J, with 19 bases in between. From germline, CDR1 is LNHDA and CDR2 SQIVND (reference sequence).